The rows below give T cell receptor beta chains drawn from one sample of a study of naive and memory T cell subsets. One entry per CDR3 protein results from TCRdb running MiXCR on the UMI-ligation and nested PCR reads. The sample includes roughly 140,000 distinct CDR3 sequences, more than 15% seen only once; the top ten take approximately 0.13%. The sequencing sample was made of naive CD4+ T cells from blood. Source of these receptors: a human donor in good health. Each CDR3 is given with its conserved first and last residue. The order of the fields is D gene, J gene, clone size, V gene, CDR3 protein, CDR3 DNA. D genes are given only for firm matches. Clone size is stated in some rows and not others, as once, few, many or a class when expanded.

.,TRBJ2-5,.,TRBV9,CASSVSSQETQYF,TGTGCCAGCAGCGTGTCCAGCCAAGAGACCCAGTACTTC
.,TRBJ1-1,few,TRBV6-6,CASTLQAGRHTEAFF,TGTGCCAGCACGTTGCAGGCCGGGCGGCACACTGAAGCTTTCTTT
TRBD2,TRBJ2-1,.,TRBV5-1,CASSSGLASNEQFF,TGCGCCAGCAGCTCGGGACTAGCTTCTAATGAGCAGTTCTTC
.,TRBJ2-3,.,TRBV6-2/TRBV6-3,CASSYRGQSSDTQYF,TGTGCCAGCAGTTACCGCGGGCAGTCATCAGATACGCAGTATTTT
.,TRBJ1-3,few,TRBV7-9,CASSLGGGNGNTIYF,TGTGCCAGCAGCTTAGGCGGCGGGAATGGAAACACCATATATTTT
TRBD2,TRBJ2-7,few,TRBV7-9,CASSLADWGGLYEQYF,TGTGCCAGCAGCTTAGCGGACTGGGGAGGGTTGTACGAGCAGTACTTC
TRBD2,TRBJ2-1,.,TRBV5-8,CASSSPVAGENEQFF,TGTGCCAGCAGCTCCCCGGTAGCGGGAGAAAATGAGCAGTTCTTC
TRBD2,TRBJ2-7,.,TRBV12-3/TRBV12-4,CASSSGLVSYEQYF,TGTGCCAGCAGTTCCGGACTAGTGAGCTACGAGCAGTACTTC
.,TRBJ2-1,few,TRBV5-1,CASSFGISVYNEQFF,TGCGCCAGCAGCTTTGGGATCAGTGTATACAATGAGCAGTTCTTC
.,TRBJ2-1,few,TRBV5-1,CASSFSGADNEQFF,TGCGCCAGCAGCTTTAGCGGAGCGGACAATGAGCAGTTCTTC
TRBD1,TRBJ1-5,few,TRBV12-3/TRBV12-4,CASSLVTGAQPQHF,TGTGCCAGCAGTTTAGTTACAGGGGCTCAGCCCCAGCATTTT
TRBD1,TRBJ1-4,.,TRBV30,CAWGDSPGDSPEKLFF,TGTGCCTGGGGGGACAGCCCCGGGGACAGCCCCGAAAAACTGTTTTTT
TRBD2,TRBJ2-3,.,TRBV29-1,CSVGAGAGDTQYF,TGCAGCGTTGGAGCGGGAGCAGGAGATACGCAGTATTTT
.,TRBJ2-7,.,TRBV7-2,CASSRFRHYEQYF,TGTGCCAGCAGCCGCTTTAGACACTACGAGCAGTACTTC
.,TRBJ2-5,.,TRBV29-1,CSVRPYTLGETQYF,TGCAGCGTTCGACCCTATACACTAGGGGAGACCCAGTACTTC
.,TRBJ1-5,few,TRBV4-1,CASAPGAGEVNQPQHF,TGCGCCAGCGCCCCGGGGGCGGGGGAGGTCAATCAGCCCCAGCATTTT
TRBD2,TRBJ2-1,few,TRBV12-3/TRBV12-4,CASSFVGLAGVSSYNEQFF,TGTGCCAGCAGTTTTGTGGGACTAGCGGGAGTATCCTCCTACAATGAGCAGTTCTTC
.,TRBJ2-3,.,TRBV28,CASVDLRTDTQYF,TGTGCCAGCGTCGATCTTCGCACAGATACGCAGTATTTT
.,TRBJ1-5,few,TRBV2,CASARTDNQPQHF,TGTGCCAGCGCCAGGACAGACAATCAGCCCCAGCATTTT
.,TRBJ2-3,.,TRBV4-2,CASSQEASGSSTDTQYF,TGTGCCAGCAGCCAAGAGGCCAGCGGTTCGAGCACAGATACGCAGTATTTT